The 30 T cell receptor beta chains below were found in one sample sequenced in a study of cytomegalovirus exposure and HLA in healthy donors. Use of 60 Vbeta and 13 Jbeta primers characterized the PCR. The protocol was immunoSEQ multiplex PCR, while the TCRdb copy is restricted to in-frame clones and leaves out a portion. The sample yields 90,000 to 110,000 clones, more than 60% seen once. Input material: PBMCs. The receptors originated from a woman aged 40 to 50 in good health and CMV-seropositive.

The rearrangement joins TRBV28 to TRBJ1-1, with TRBD1 matching over 10 bases. Germline loops: CDR1 MDHEN, CDR2 SYDVKM. The CDR3 extends over 14 amino acids. J gave up 7 bases and V 7 bases, and 9 bases lay outside the gene matches. The CDR3, as DNA: TGTGCCAGCATACACCGGGACAGGGGAATTGAAGCTTTCTTT. Encoded protein: CASIHRDRGIEAFF.

The CDR3 DNA reads TGTGCCAGCAGCCCATGGGACAGCTCAGGAGAAAAACTGTTTTTT. Translation: CASSPWDSSGEKLFF. The chain recombines TRBV11-3 with TRBJ1-4; TRBD1 matches at 7 bases. From germline, CDR1 is SGHNT and CDR2 YENEEA. This CDR3 region has 15 residues. The V gene end was trimmed by 5 bases and the J gene end by 8 bases; junction bases not matched to a gene: 11.

In this sample, this clone turned up a few times. At one end the junction does not follow the germline gene, possibly because of a read error. The J gene is TRBJ2-1, the V gene TRBV7-3, with D uncertain. This CDR3 is built from 11 residues. The germline gives CDR1 SGHTA, CDR2 FQGTGA. The CDR3 loop reads CASSFYDEKFF. The CDR3 DNA follows: TGTGCCAGCAGCTTCTATGATGAGAAGTTCTTC. The whole variable domain, filled in from reference TRBV7-3 and TRBJ2-1, reads GAGVSQTPSNKVTEKGKYVELRCDPISGHTALYWYRQSLGQGPEFLIYFQGTGAADDSGLPNDRFFAVRPEGSVSTLKIQRTERGDSAVYLCASSFYDEKFFGPGTRLTVL.

The chain carries TRBV9 and TRBJ2-1, with 7 bases that match TRBD2. J was trimmed by 7 bases and V by 4 bases; bases with no gene match: 11. Germline CDR1 is SGDLS and CDR2 is YYNGEE. This CDR3 spans 15 amino acids. The CDR3 coding sequence is TGTGCCAGCAGCCCTCGGGGGGATCAAAGGAATGAGCAGTTCTTC. Amino acid sequence: CASSPRGDQRNEQFF.

The chain is built from TRBV6-6 and TRBJ2-5; TRBD1 agrees at 8 bases. The J call is in doubt because the DNA end fits TRBJ2-7 better. This CDR3 contains 14 residues. Germline values: CDR1 MNHNY, CDR2 SVGAGI (reference sequence). CDR3 residues: CASSTGTGFYEQYF. The CDR3 region has the DNA TGTGCCAGCAGTACCGGGACAGGCTTCTACGAGCAGTACTTC.

This chain links TRBV5-5 with TRBJ1-3, with D perhaps matching TRBD1 (5 bases). Per the germline V gene, CDR1 is SGHKS and CDR2 is YYEKEE (reference sequence). V was pared by 4 bases and J by 2 bases, with 10 bases between. This CDR3 has 14 amino acids. The CDR3 is CASSRGGAGNTIYF. As DNA, the CDR3 is TGTGCCAGCAGCCGGGGCGGGGCTGGAAACACCATATATTTT.

This sequence joins TRBV19 and TRBJ2-2; D possibly corresponds to TRBD1 (5 bases). This CDR3 has 13 residues. V lost 5 bases and J 5 bases, leaving 9 bases between the germline ends. From germline, CDR1 is LNHDA and CDR2 SQIVND (reference sequence). The CDR3 reads CASSLAGTGELFF. CDR3 bases: TGTGCCAGTAGTCTCGCAGGGACCGGGGAGCTGTTTTTT.

J is TRBJ2-5 and V is TRBV4-2; TRBD2 matches at 7 bases. The CDR3 loop spans 14 amino acids. Unmatched junction bases numbered 2, after V lost 4 bases and J lost 0 bases. The germline V gene encodes CDR1 LGHNA and CDR2 YNFKEQ. CDR3 region: CASSPAGNQETQYF. CDR3 nucleotide sequence: TGTGCCAGCAGCCCAGCGGGAAACCAAGAGACCCAGTACTTC.

The chain has TRBV4-1 and TRBJ2-7; 11 bases match TRBD1. V dropped 3 bases and J dropped 3; count of bases not matched to a gene: 7. This CDR3 is 16 amino acids long. Germline values: CDR1 MGHRA, CDR2 YSYEKL. The CDR3 is CASSQGQGVASYEQYF. For the CDR3, the DNA is TGCGCCAGCAGCCAGGGACAGGGGGTGGCGAGCTACGAGCAGTACTTC.

The chain recombines TRBV13 with TRBJ2-3; the match to TRBD2 covers 10 bases. The length of the CDR3 is 18 residues. Trimming cost V 5 bases and J 5 bases; bases outside gene matches: 16. Germline CDR1 and CDR2: PRHDT and FYEKMQ (reference sequence). The CDR3 is CASSGRQSGRAAGDTQYF. The CDR3 nucleotides are TGTGCCAGCAGCGGGCGACAGAGCGGGAGGGCCGCGGGAGATACGCAGTATTTT.

CDR3 loop: CASSLRTIDFTSTDTQYF. CDR3 DNA sequence: TGCGCCAGCAGCTTGAGGACTATCGACTTTACTAGCACAGATACGCAGTATTTT. The chain employs TRBV5-1 and TRBJ2-3; TRBD2 is a possible D gene (6 bases). V lost 1 base to trimming and J lost 0 bases, with 18 bases between them. CDR3 length: 18 amino acids. Germline values: CDR1 SGHRS, CDR2 YFSETQ.

The table lists this clone with a few counts. V gene TRBV6-5 combines with J gene TRBJ2-2; D perhaps matches TRBD2 (6 bases). Trimming stripped 7 bases from V and 12 bases from J, with 15 bases between. The CDR3 length is 12 residues. The germline V gene encodes CDR1 MNHEY and CDR2 SVGAGI. The CDR3 region is CASKEWRGKLFF. The CDR3 bases are TGTGCCAGCAAGGAGTGGCGGGGAAAGCTGTTTTTT.

The chain combines TRBV7-2 with TRBJ2-7; D is possibly TRBD2 (6 bases). This CDR3 is built from 13 residues. Germline CDR1 and CDR2: SGHTA and FQGNSA. V was cut by 5 bases and J by 7 bases, with 15 bases left in between. In DNA, the CDR3 is TGTGCCAGCAGCCCCGACCGGGGGAGGGAGCAGTACTTC. It specifies CASSPDRGREQYF.

The V gene is TRBV15, the J gene TRBJ1-2; D possibly corresponds to TRBD1 (5 bases). Trimming took 6 bases from V and 5 from J, leaving 16 bases between them. Germline V CDR1 and CDR2: LNHNV, YYDKDF (reference sequence). This CDR3 has 14 residues. The CDR3 DNA is TGTGCCACCAGTCCAGAGGGGAGGCCTTATGGCTACACCTTC. Translation: CATSPEGRPYGYTF.

The chain's CDR3 is CASSYVPGDTEAFF. CDR3 DNA: TGTGCCAGCAGTTACGTCCCGGGGGACACTGAAGCTTTCTTT. The chain joins TRBV6-5 to TRBJ1-1; a possible D gene is TRBD1 (5 bases). Trimming stripped 2 bases from V and 3 bases from J, with 10 bases between. CDR1 and CDR2 (germline): MNHEY, SVGAGI. The CDR3 is made up of 14 amino acids.

This clone showed up just a few times. The CDR3 is CASSIDFNSPGQYF. CDR3 DNA sequence: TGTGCCAGTAGTATAGATTTTAACTCCCCAGGGCAGTACTTC. The chain combines TRBV19 with TRBJ2-7; D remains ambiguous. The CDR3 extends over 14 amino acids. CDR1 is LNHDA and CDR2 is SQIVND in the germline V gene (reference sequence). Trimming pared 0 bases from V and 9 bases from J, leaving 15 bases between.

The chain joins TRBV7-9 to TRBJ1-3; TRBD1 agrees at 7 bases. The CDR3 totals 16 residues. J was trimmed by 4 bases and V by 3 bases; bases with no gene match: 9. Germline V CDR1 and CDR2: SEHNR, FQNEAQ (reference sequence). DNA of the CDR3: TGTGCCAGCAGCTTCCCGACAGGGCTATCAGGAAACACCATATATTTT. It is translated as CASSFPTGLSGNTIYF.

J is TRBJ2-1 and V is TRBV25-1; possible D gene TRBD1, 6 bases. The CDR3 runs to 16 residues. V lost 4 bases to trimming and J lost 5 bases, with 18 bases between them. Per germline, CDR1 MGHDK and CDR2 SYGVNS. The CDR3 coding sequence is TGTGCCAGCAGTGCGCGGACAGAGGGATACAACAATGAGCAGTTCTTC. Encoded protein: CASSARTEGYNNEQFF.

V usage is TRBV6-5 and J usage is TRBJ1-4; possible D gene TRBD1, 5 bases. The germline V gene has CDR1 MNHEY and CDR2 SVGAGI. The CDR3 is made up of 15 amino acids. Trimming cost V 7 bases and J 8 bases, with 20 bases left between them. The CDR3 spells CASTRVGGIGEKLFF. For the CDR3, the DNA is TGTGCCAGCACCCGAGTGGGGGGGATAGGGGAAAAACTGTTTTTT.

The chain uses TRBV20-1 and TRBJ2-1; TRBD1 agrees at 10 bases. Germline lookup yields CDR1 DFQATT and CDR2 SNEGSKA (reference sequence). The length of the CDR3 is 11 residues. Losses at the gene ends were 1 base for V and 16 bases for J; bases not matched to a gene: 4. Written as DNA, the CDR3 is TGCAGTGCTAGAGGTTGGGACAGGGGATTCTTC. Protein product: CSARGWDRGFF.

V usage is TRBV15 and J usage is TRBJ2-5; 7 bases align to TRBD2. V lost 5 bases and J lost 4; bases outside the gene matches: 10. Looked up from germline, CDR1 is LNHNV and CDR2 is YYDKDF (reference sequence). CDR3 length: 15 amino acids. The CDR3 bases are TGTGCCACCAGCCCCCCGGGGGGAGGGAGAGAGACCCAGTACTTC. Translation: CATSPPGGGRETQYF.

The V and J genes are TRBV5-8 and TRBJ2-3; 14 bases agree with TRBD2. This CDR3 has 16 amino acids. Germline V gene lookup returns CDR1 SGHTS and CDR2 YDEGEE. Trimming took 5 bases from V and 7 from J; bases not matched to a gene: 9. Written as DNA, the CDR3 is TGTGCCAGCAGACCCTTTAGACTAGCGGGGGGGAATACGCAGTATTTT. Protein product: CASRPFRLAGGNTQYF.

The V call is TRBV5-3, the J call TRBJ2-5; a possible D gene is TRBD2 (6 bases). TRBV5-3 is placed among ORFs of uncertain function. This CDR3 spans 16 amino acids. V lost 2 bases and J 5 bases, leaving 19 bases between the germline ends. The CDR3 here is CARSLRTIVMGETQYF. The DNA for the CDR3 is TGTGCCAGAAGCTTACGGACTATAGTTATGGGGGAGACCCAGTACTTC.

The chain uses TRBV18 and TRBJ2-3, with 7 bases lining up with TRBD2. Per the germline V gene, CDR1 is KGHSH and CDR2 is LQKENI. Trimming removed 3 bases from V and 4 bases from J; junction bases left unmatched: 7. The CDR3 extends over 15 amino acids. This chain's CDR3 is CASSPPGLLPDTQYF. CDR3 DNA: TGTGCCAGCTCACCTCCGGGACTACTTCCAGATACGCAGTATTTT.

J is TRBJ2-1 and V is TRBV19; D is undetermined. Germline V CDR1 and CDR2: LNHDA, SQIVND (reference sequence). V dropped 2 bases and J dropped 8 bases, with 7 bases sitting between them. The CDR3 contains 12 residues. CDR3 nucleotides: TGTGCCAGTAGTATAAACGGAGATGAGCAGTTCTTC. Encoded protein: CASSINGDEQFF.

This clone showed up just once. The rearrangement uses TRBV9 and TRBJ1-3, with 8 bases fitting TRBD1. The length of the CDR3 is 20 residues. Germline CDR1 SGDLS, CDR2 YYNGEE. The ends lost 0 bases at V and 2 bases at J; junction bases unmatched: 16. CDR3 loop: CASSVGSGRGRGSAGNTIYF. DNA of the CDR3: TGTGCCAGCAGCGTAGGTTCGGGCAGGGGGCGAGGTTCGGCTGGAAACACCATATATTTT.

V and J are TRBV6-6 and TRBJ1-2; D is undetermined. V lost 5 bases to trimming and J lost 8 bases, with 12 bases between them. The CDR3 totals 12 residues. CDR1 and CDR2 (germline): MNHNY, SVGAGI (reference sequence). CDR3 in amino acids: CASSPPPGGYTF. CDR3 DNA sequence: TGTGCCAGCAGTCCCCCCCCGGGGGGCTACACCTTC.

The chain recombines TRBV6-1 with TRBJ1-2; tentatively, D is TRBD1 (6 bases). Germline values: CDR1 MNHNS, CDR2 SASEGT. This CDR3 region has 13 residues. Trimming shortened V by 4 bases and J by 8 bases, and 14 bases separated the two germline ends. For the CDR3, the DNA is TGTGCCAGCAGTGTAGGGGGGGCGCGAGGCTACACCTTC. Residues: CASSVGGARGYTF.

This chain links TRBV5-6 with TRBJ2-7; D might be TRBD1 (6 bases). Germline lookup yields CDR1 SGHDT and CDR2 YYEEEE. The CDR3 runs to 12 residues. Trimming removed 5 bases at V and 2 bases at J, with 8 bases between. This CDR3 reads CASRQGAYEQYF. In nucleotides, the CDR3 is TGTGCCAGCAGACAGGGCGCCTACGAGCAGTACTTC.

The chain combines TRBV5-4 with TRBJ2-7; tentative D call: TRBD2 (7 bases). CDR3 length equals 15 residues. V was cut by 0 bases and J by 5 bases, with 15 bases left in between. Germline loops: CDR1 SGHNT, CDR2 YYREEE (reference sequence). The CDR3 region has the DNA TGTGCCAGCAGCTTGGCCGGGGGAGGGGGGGACGAGCAGTACTTC. Translating it yields CASSLAGGGGDEQYF.